This T cell receptor beta chain was obtained from a study of T-cell memory formation after mild COVID-19 (dated by TCRdb to the early 2020s). Study-level background: TCR sequence clusters from the two donors were largely donor specific. T-cell clones expanding and contracting after mild COVID-19 in a couple of donors were tracked by longitudinal TCRalpha and TCRbeta repertoire sequencing. The cohort comprised two young, previously healthy adult volunteers, one female and one male. The paper's findings and limits, for the study overall: SARS-CoV-2 specificity was not confirmed for the second-wave clones peaking on day 37. Balanced CD4/CD8 phenotypes were observed for clones contracting from day 15 to 85, whereas a bias towards CD4+ was observed for a second wave of clones expanding from day 15 to 37. Some responding clones were found in pre-infection memory, which suggests that pre-existing cross-reactive memory T cells took part in the SARS-CoV-2 response. Only a couple of mild cases were covered by the study, and larger cohorts that include severe cases with pre-infection samples were considered necessary. Contracting CD4+ clones turned up mainly in the CM and EM memory subsets, whereas EMRA was where CD8+ clones were enriched.

Concerning this clonotype itself: Its antigen specificity is not known. No much larger clonotype is one base removed from it; base qualities were not supplied.

Ficoll-Paque density gradient centrifugation was used to isolate PBMCs. Via the germline V gene, CDR1 is SQVTM and CDR2 ANQGSEA. Including the terminal cysteine and phenylalanine, the CDR3 comprises 15 residues. Just CDR3 DNA is preserved here, 45 bases in frame from base 1. At the junction V is shortened by 6 bases and J by 2 bases, with 20 bases in between. This sample was sequenced with an Illumina NovaSeq 6000. Using 5'RACE with constant-segment primers, TCRalpha and TCRbeta cDNA libraries were constructed, with sample barcodes and unique molecular identifiers added in the process. Trizol reagent was used to extract RNA from every sample. Library amplification was performed in two PCR steps, and a second sample barcode and Illumina TruSeq adapters were introduced in the second step. Libraries were sequenced on an Illumina NovaSeq with 2 x 150 bp paired-end reads. The paper's processing steps were these. The reads were demultiplexed and collapsed into UMI-guided consensus sequences using migec v1.2.7. Using mixcr v2.1.11, UMI consensuses were aligned to TRA and TRB V and J templates and then assembled into clonotypes. A clonotype was counted as expanded or contracted only when both edgeR and NoisET called the clonotype significant, with the noise models trained on biological replicates. edgeR calls used a false discovery rate-adjusted p below 0.01 and a log2 fold-change threshold of 1. As an exploratory analysis of dynamics, max-normalized trajectories of the 1000 most abundant clonotypes were examined with PCA combined with hierarchical clustering. Separately sequenced CD4+ and CD8+ repertoires were used to assign the CD4 or CD8 phenotype of responding clones. TCRdb took the public reads, trimmed them with fastp at Q25, ran MiXCR for clone calling and kept in-frame beta chains. Every CDR3 protein is listed once, alongside the most common genes and DNA of its rows. The V and J calls, along with clone size, are taken from TCRdb and not from the paper's own processing. A total of under 200,000 distinct CDR3 sequences appear in this sample, around a tenth of them only once. Approximately 3.8% of the sample goes to the ten largest clones.

Material: PBMCs or a T cell subset sorted from them (not recorded which). The chain was built from TRBV29-1 and TRBJ2-7; the D gene is perhaps TRBD2, on 6 matching bases. This TCR was sampled from a man aged 18 to 35 who had mild COVID-19 (a few samples of this study predate the infection). The sample titles of this study are shuffled in the database, so cell type and time point are left out; the donor was told from shared clones. The DNA sequence reads TGCAGCGTAGGTTCGATGGGAGGCAGAGCCTACGAGCAGTACTTC. Its amino acids are CSVGSMGGRAYEQYF.